The sequence of this T cell receptor (beta chain) was determined in a study of cytomegalovirus exposure and HLA in healthy donors. A multiplex PCR was run with 60 Vbeta primers and 13 Jbeta primers. The assay was immunoSEQ multiplex PCR, and TCRdb's table has in-frame clones only and misses some. The sample yields about 96,000 clones, under 85% seen once. This CDR3 has 15 amino acids. The V end was cut by 0 bases, the J end by 2 bases, with 8 bases between. Germline V CDR1 and CDR2: SGHAT, FQNNGV. V gene TRBV11-2 combines with J gene TRBJ1-5; tentatively, D is TRBD1 (5 bases). Sample: PBMCs. This TCR was recovered from a female donor in good health and CMV-seropositive. The CDR3 DNA reads TGTGCCAGCAGCTTAGATGGGGCAGGCAATCAGCCCCAGCATTTT. Its translation: CASSLDGAGNQPQHF.